The 2 T cell receptor beta chains below come from one sample, sequenced in a study of cytomegalovirus exposure and HLA in healthy donors. Use of 60 Vbeta and 13 Jbeta primers characterized the PCR. Sequenced by immunoSEQ multiplex PCR; TCRdb stores in-frame clones only, minus some. The sample gives about 110,000 clones, about 84% of which show up once; approximately 2.1% is in the top ten. Sequenced: PBMCs. All receptors derive from a man younger than 40 in good health and CMV-seronegative.

The rearrangement links TRBV10-3 to TRBJ2-7; 7 bases line up with TRBD1. This CDR3 is built from 15 residues. J lost 6 bases, V lost 4 bases, and 12 bases had no gene match. Germline loops: CDR1 ENHRY, CDR2 SYGVKD. The CDR3, as DNA: TGTGCCATCAGTGGCGCAGGGGGTGGAATCGGCGAGCAGTACTTC. Its protein is CAISGAGGGIGEQYF.

The rearrangement uses TRBV29-1 and TRBJ1-2; 7 nucleotides agree with TRBD1. CDR1 and CDR2 from the germline V gene are SQVTM and ANQGSEA. This CDR3 is built from 12 residues. V was clipped by 7 bases and J by 4 bases; unmatched bases: 6. The CDR3 sequence: CSAWDSLYGYTF. The CDR3 DNA follows: TGCAGCGCCTGGGACAGCCTCTATGGCTACACCTTC.